A single sample gave rise to the 30 T cell receptor beta chains below, sequenced in a study of blood T cells in healthy people across ages. For the second PCR, which ran for about 7 to 11 cycles, a sample-barcoded 5' primer and a J-beta primer mix were used. Using its own MiXCR run on the 5' RACE reads, TCRdb lists one record per CDR3 protein. The profile shows 500,000 to 650,000 distinct CDR3 sequences, about 27% of them singletons. This sample also belongs to another study, concerning T cells of mothers and their children.

Sequenced material: blood. These TCRs come from a boy aged 2 to 9 in good health.

This clonotype was counted between two and nine times. A single base separates this from a much larger clone, so it may be a read error. The J gene is TRBJ1-2, the V gene TRBV29-1; D is ambiguous. Looked up from germline, CDR1 is SQVTM and CDR2 is ANQGSEA. The CDR3 totals 12 residues. In DNA, the CDR3 is TGCAGCGTTAGATCCGAGGACTATGGCCACACCTTC. This sequence encodes CSVRSEDYGHTF. Full variable domain (rest looked up from reference TRBV29-1 and TRBJ1-2): SAVISQKPSRDICQRGTSLTIQCQVDSQVTMMFWYRQQPGQSLTLIATANQGSEATYESGFVIDKFPISRPNLTFSTLTVSNMSPEDSSIYLCSVRSEDYGHTFGSGTRLTVV.

CDR3 in DNA: TGCAGCGGTAATCCGACAGGGGGCCTCTACAATGAGCAGTTCTTC. It translates to CSGNPTGGLYNEQFF. The chain links TRBV29-1 to TRBJ2-1; 10 bases map to TRBD1. In germline, CDR1 is SQVTM, CDR2 ANQGSEA. CDR3 length equals 15 residues. V lost 7 bases to trimming and J lost 3 bases; unmatched junction nucleotides: 9.

This chain uses TRBV20-1 with TRBJ2-3, with TRBD2 matching 14 bases. After removal of 1 base from V and 14 bases from J, the junction contained 14 bases not matched to a gene. The CDR3 length is 16 residues. Germline assignment: CDR1 DFQATT and CDR2 SNEGSKA (reference sequence). DNA of the CDR3: TGCAGTGCTAGAGTCGGGGCAGAGACTAGCGGGGGGGTACGGTATTTT. This codes for CSARVGAETSGGVRYF.

Concerning this clonotype: Relative to the germline gene, one junction end is altered; a read error may explain this. The CDR3 spells CASSFRWTTNEKLFF. The DNA for the CDR3 is TGTGCCAGCAGCTTCCGTTGGACAACTAATGAAAAACTGTTTTTT. This chain joins TRBV5-1 and TRBJ1-4; D gene unclear. This CDR3 is 15 amino acids long. Germline lookup yields CDR1 SGHRS and CDR2 YFSETQ.

This clonotype was recorded a few times. CDR3 coding DNA: TGTGCCATCAGTGGGGTAGGGACTTTCCAAGAGACCCAGTACTTC. Translated, it gives CAISGVGTFQETQYF. The rearrangement uses TRBV10-3 and TRBJ2-5, with D possibly TRBD2 on 6 matching bases. Germline V CDR1 and CDR2: ENHRY, SYGVKD. The CDR3 length is 15 residues. V dropped 4 bases and J dropped 1 base, with 13 bases sitting between them.

This clonotype was picked up a small number of times. The chain is built from TRBV30 and TRBJ1-6; D possibly corresponds to TRBD1 (5 bases). The CDR3 spans 19 residues. Per the germline V gene, CDR1 is GTSNPN and CDR2 is SVGIG (reference sequence). Trimming took 1 base from V and 0 from J, leaving 19 bases between them. For the CDR3, the DNA is TGTGCCTGGAGTGCCCCGGACAAGGCCCGACGCTCCTATAATTCACCCCTCCACTTT. The encoded protein is CAWSAPDKARRSYNSPLHF.

This clonotype was counted only a few times. The gene calls are TRBV4-3 and TRBJ1-2; 10 nucleotides agree with TRBD1. V lost 0 bases to trimming and J lost 5 bases; unmatched junction nucleotides: 3. Germline V gene sequence: CDR1 LGHNA, CDR2 YSLEER. The CDR3 contains 15 residues. The CDR3 spells CASSQDRQGAYGYTF. The DNA for the CDR3 is TGCGCCAGCAGCCAAGACCGACAGGGGGCATATGGCTACACCTTC.

The CDR3 region is CASSENLAGAPPYEQYF. Here the CDR3 DNA reads TGTGCCAGCAGTGAAAATTTAGCCGGGGCCCCTCCCTACGAGCAGTACTTC. V gene TRBV25-1 combines with J gene TRBJ2-7; either TRBD1 or TRBD2 may supply D (5 bases each). V was shortened by 2 bases and J by 2 bases, with 19 bases between the two germline ends. The CDR3 loop spans 17 amino acids. The germline V gene has CDR1 MGHDK and CDR2 SYGVNS.

The chain uses TRBV3-1 and TRBJ1-4; the D gene is possibly TRBD1 (6 bases). Germline-derived CDR1 and CDR2 are LGHDT and YNNKEL (reference sequence). This CDR3 has 14 residues. V was pared by 4 bases and J by 5 bases, with 11 bases between. The CDR3 loop is CASSPRDINEKLFF. The CDR3 nucleotides are TGTGCCAGCAGCCCTCGGGACATAAATGAAAAACTGTTTTTT.

In its sample, this clonotype was seen many times. The CDR3 sequence is CARSRGVTYEQYF. Written as DNA, the CDR3 is TGTGCCAGATCTCGGGGCGTGACCTACGAGCAGTACTTC. The chain uses TRBV2 and TRBJ2-7, with D perhaps being TRBD1 or TRBD2 (5 bases each). The CDR3 sequence is 13 residues long. Trimming removed 9 bases from V and 2 bases from J, with 14 bases in between. CDR1 and CDR2 (germline): SNHLY, FYNNEI.

The chain links TRBV2 to TRBJ1-1; 11 positions agree with TRBD1. V trimming: 5 bases; J trimming: 5 bases; junction bases outside the gene matches: 7. This CDR3 has 15 residues. Germline lookup yields CDR1 SNHLY and CDR2 FYNNEI. The CDR3 reads CASSWGQGGGTEAFF. The CDR3 DNA is TGTGCCAGCAGTTGGGGACAGGGGGGGGGAACTGAAGCTTTCTTT.

The chain uses TRBV11-2 and TRBJ1-1; D is possibly TRBD1 (5 bases). The germline CDR1 and CDR2 sequences are SGHAT and FQNNGV. This CDR3 is 14 amino acids long. Deletions cut 5 bases from V and 4 bases from J, with 14 bases between. The CDR3 region is CASSPQVEGTEAFF. The CDR3, as DNA: TGTGCCAGCAGCCCACAGGTGGAGGGCACTGAAGCTTTCTTT.

The chain recombines TRBV25-1 with TRBJ1-2; D not resolved. The CDR3 extends over 11 amino acids. Per germline, CDR1 MGHDK and CDR2 SYGVNS. The ends were cut back, 4 bases at V and 5 bases at J, with 5 bases in the middle. CDR3 amino acids: CASSGGYGYTF. CDR3 nucleotides: TGTGCCAGCAGTGGAGGGTATGGCTACACCTTC.

This clonotype was counted only a few times. The chain combines TRBV5-5 with TRBJ1-2; tentatively, D is TRBD1 (6 bases). The CDR3 has 16 amino acids. With 0 bases removed from V and 4 bases from J, the gap between germline ends came to 16 bases. Germline V gives CDR1 SGHKS, CDR2 YYEKEE (reference sequence). CDR3 DNA sequence: TGTGCCAGCAGCTTGGGGGTGGGACAAGGATCCTATGGCTACACCTTC. Translated: CASSLGVGQGSYGYTF.

This clonotype has just a few counts. The V gene is TRBV5-5, the J gene TRBJ1-4, with no clear D. This CDR3 is 16 amino acids long. Germline assignment: CDR1 SGHKS and CDR2 YYEKEE (reference sequence). V dropped 1 base and J dropped 4 bases, with 14 bases sitting between them. CDR3 loop: CASSLNSPGDNEKLFF. CDR3 nucleotide sequence: TGTGCCAGCAGCTTGAATTCCCCCGGGGATAATGAAAAACTGTTTTTT.

The CDR3 sequence: CASSRNQGVQFF. CDR3 DNA: TGTGCCAGCAGCCGAAACCAGGGTGTGCAGTTCTTC. The J gene is TRBJ2-1, the V gene TRBV3-1; D may be TRBD1 (5 bases). Between the trimmed V and J ends, which lost 4 bases and 12 bases, there was a span of 13 bases. CDR3 size: 12 residues. In germline, CDR1 is LGHDT, CDR2 YNNKEL (reference sequence).

A word on this clonotype: Its ends do not fully match the called genes, so a read error is possible. This chain connects TRBV11-2 to TRBJ2-5, with TRBD2 matching 8 bases. The DNA end lines up better with TRBJ2-1; the J call may be wrong. This CDR3 comprises 14 residues. Germline CDR1 reads SGHAT; CDR2 reads FQNNGV. CDR3 in amino acids: CANSLVSGGGEQFF. CDR3 DNA: TGTGCCAACAGCTTAGTCTCCGGGGGGGGTGAGCAGTTCTTC.

This chain links TRBV6-5 with TRBJ1-3, with D perhaps matching TRBD1 (6 bases). CDR1 and CDR2 (germline): MNHEY, SVGAGI. CDR3 length: 17 residues. V was shortened by 4 bases and J by 4 bases, with 20 bases between the two germline ends. The CDR3, as DNA: TGTGCCAGCAGTTCTACCCCCGGCAGGGGTAACGGAAACACCATATATTTT. Translating gives CASSSTPGRGNGNTIYF.

This clonotype was counted a few times. The chain has TRBV12-3 or TRBV12-4 and TRBJ2-1; 8 positions match TRBD1. The CDR3 contains 14 residues. With 6 bases clipped from V and 6 bases from J, the junction kept 7 bases outside the gene matches. The CDR3, as DNA: TGTGCCAGCAGCCGGGACAGGTATGCCAATGAGCAGTTCTTC. This translates into CASSRDRYANEQFF.

The chain carries TRBV20-1 and TRBJ2-1; 10 bases fit TRBD2. The J segment lost 2 bases and the V segment lost 1 base, leaving 8 bases of the junction unmatched. The CDR3 has 17 residues. Germline V CDR1 and CDR2: DFQATT, SNEGSKA (reference sequence). The CDR3 protein is CSARAPLAGVPYNEQFF. CDR3 coding DNA: TGCAGTGCTAGAGCCCCCCTAGCGGGAGTCCCCTACAATGAGCAGTTCTTC.

This clonotype turned up a few times. Relative to the germline gene, one junction end is altered; a read error may explain this. The CDR3 DNA reads TGTGCCAGCAGCGTAGCTCCGACAGGGAACACTGAAGCCTTCTTT. Its translation is CASSVAPTGNTEAFF. The chain uses TRBV9 and TRBJ1-1, with TRBD1 matching over 7 bases. This CDR3 is 15 amino acids long. Germline CDR1 is SGDLS and CDR2 is YYNGEE.

The chain employs TRBV30 and TRBJ1-2; possibly TRBD1 for D (6 bases). CDR1 GTSNPN and CDR2 SVGIG come from the germline V gene (reference sequence). The CDR3 extends over 14 amino acids. Trimming pared 2 bases from V and 4 bases from J, leaving 14 bases between. The CDR3 region has the DNA TGTGCCTGGAGTCGACAGGTTAGAGGCTATGGCTACACCTTC. Protein sequence: CAWSRQVRGYGYTF.

The chain couples TRBV20-1 to TRBJ1-2, with 9 bases identical to TRBD1. The ends lost 3 bases at V and 4 bases at J; junction bases unmatched: 9. Germline V lookup: CDR1 DFQATT, CDR2 SNEGSKA (reference sequence). The CDR3 contains 15 residues. In nucleotides, the CDR3 is TGCAGTGCTAGCGACACAGGGGGCGTCGGCTATGGCTACACCTTC. Translation gives CSASDTGGVGYGYTF.

CDR3 sequence: CASSRRQSQETQYF. The CDR3 DNA is TGTGCCAGCAGCCGACGACAGAGCCAAGAGACCCAGTACTTC. The chain recombines TRBV7-2 with TRBJ2-5; tentatively, D is TRBD1 (5 bases). Trimming stripped 5 bases from V and 1 base from J, with 11 bases between. This CDR3 is built from 14 residues. From germline, CDR1 is SGHTA and CDR2 FQGNSA. Full variable domain (missing parts from reference TRBV7-2 and TRBJ2-5): GAGVSQSPSNKVTEKGKDVELRCDPISGHTALYWYRQSLGQGLEFLIYFQGNSAPDKSGLPSDRFSAERTGGSVSTLTIQRTQQEDSAVYLCASSRRQSQETQYFGPGTRLLVL.

The chain carries TRBV7-9 and TRBJ2-3, with D possibly being TRBD2 (5 bases). With 5 bases removed from V and 4 bases from J, the gap between germline ends came to 13 bases. Germline V CDR1 and CDR2: SEHNR, FQNEAQ (reference sequence). The CDR3 extends over 14 amino acids. CDR3 region: CASSPRVGADTQYF. The CDR3 DNA follows: TGTGCCAGCAGCCCGAGGGTAGGTGCAGATACGCAGTATTTT.

This clonotype was detected a few times. CDR3: CASESSSSYEQYF. The CDR3 DNA follows: TGTGCCAGCGAGTCCAGCAGCTCCTACGAGCAGTACTTC. This chain uses TRBV12-3 or TRBV12-4 with TRBJ2-7; D remains ambiguous. CDR3 size: 13 residues. Trimming cost V 8 bases and J 0 bases, with 11 bases left between them.

The chain carries TRBV20-1 and TRBJ2-1; D may be TRBD2 (6 bases). The tail of the sequence fits TRBJ2-7 better, so the J call may be wrong. CDR1 DFQATT and CDR2 SNEGSKA come from the germline V gene (reference sequence). The CDR3 covers 14 residues. The CDR3 DNA sequence: TGCAGTGCTAGAGCCGGCGGGGAAGCGGCCGAGCAGTACTTC. Its translation: CSARAGGEAAEQYF.

This clonotype appeared a few times. The chain uses TRBV7-2 and TRBJ2-5; D assignment may be TRBD1 or TRBD2 (6 bases each). The CDR3 extends over 16 amino acids. Germline V gene sequence: CDR1 SGHTA, CDR2 FQGNSA. V lost 5 bases, J lost 0 bases, and 16 bases lay in between. The CDR3 sequence: CASSLPLGGDQETQYF. In DNA, the CDR3 is TGTGCCAGCAGCCTTCCCCTGGGGGGCGACCAAGAGACCCAGTACTTC.

This clonotype appeared a few times. The chain recombines TRBV2 with TRBJ1-1; 8 bases agree with TRBD1. This CDR3 has 14 amino acids. Germline V gives CDR1 SNHLY, CDR2 FYNNEI. V gave up 3 bases and J gave up 3 bases; unmatched junction bases: 3. CDR3 protein: CASSDRGLYTEAFF. The CDR3 DNA sequence: TGTGCCAGCAGTGACAGGGGGCTGTACACTGAAGCTTTCTTT. The full variable domain, with the rest looked up from reference TRBV2 and TRBJ1-1, is EPEVTQTPSHQVTQMGQEVILRCVPISNHLYFYWYRQILGQKVEFLVSFYNNEISEKSEIFDDQFSVERPDGSNFTLKIRSTKLEDSAMYFCASSDRGLYTEAFFGQGTRLTVV.

The CDR3 region is CASSLNPAQETQYF. For the CDR3, the DNA is TGTGCCAGCAGCTTAAACCCGGCCCAAGAGACCCAGTACTTC. The chain couples TRBV7-2 to TRBJ2-5, with D unresolved. Trimming stripped 2 bases from V and 1 base from J, with 8 bases between. Looked up from germline, CDR1 is SGHTA and CDR2 is FQGNSA. The CDR3 totals 14 residues.